A few counts support the clone carrying this TCR beta chain. This specimen belongs to a study of identical twins. MiXCR was run by TCRdb on the 5' RACE reads, yielding one entry per CDR3 protein. The sample contains about 1.7 million distinct CDR3 sequences, about 30% of which appear only once. Germline V CDR1 and CDR2: DFQATT, SNEGSKA (reference sequence). V was clipped by 3 bases and J by 9 bases; unmatched bases: 9. The CDR3 runs to 16 residues. All donors were healthy, and all were Caucasian. The specimen was cord blood. This sequence was found in a newborn girl in good health. The V and J genes are TRBV20-1 and TRBJ2-1; 15 nucleotides align to TRBD2. The CDR3 loop is CSARDPRTSGRGEQFF. The CDR3 nucleotides are TGCAGTGCTAGGGATCCCCGGACTAGCGGGAGGGGTGAGCAGTTCTTC.